Presented here are 25 T cell receptor beta chains from one specimen sequenced in a study of T-cell reconstitution after alpha-beta-depleted transplantation in children. A library of TCRbeta sequences, prepared with unique molecular identifiers, was generated. Each CDR3 protein gets one entry after TCRdb re-called the PCR reads with MiXCR. The sample carries roughly 670,000 distinct CDR3 sequences, under 15% recorded once. Sequences were derived from PBMCs, sampled before TCRalphabeta/CD19-depleted stem cell transplant. Source of these receptors: a girl aged 2 to 10 with congenital amegakaryocytic thrombocytopenia, due to receive a stem cell transplant.

This clonotype appeared many times. This sequence joins TRBV20-1 and TRBJ2-1; D may be TRBD1 (6 bases). The ends were cut back, 4 bases at V and 0 bases at J, with 19 bases in the middle. Germline lookup yields CDR1 DFQATT and CDR2 SNEGSKA (reference sequence). The CDR3 covers 17 residues. The CDR3 coding sequence is TGCAGTGCTACATTATTACAGGGCCTGAGCTCCTACAATGAGCAGTTCTTC. It specifies CSATLLQGLSSYNEQFF.

This rearrangement joins TRBV4-1 to TRBJ2-3; D perhaps matches TRBD1 (7 bases). The CDR3 runs to 16 residues. Looked up from germline, CDR1 is MGHRA and CDR2 is YSYEKL. V was trimmed by 6 bases and J by 3 bases, leaving 19 bases between them. CDR3: CASSPRGAGLTDTQYF. In DNA form, the CDR3 reads TGCGCCAGCAGTCCCAGGGGGGCGGGTCTTACAGATACGCAGTATTTT.

This clonotype was counted a few times. The J gene is TRBJ1-2, the V gene TRBV4-2, with D perhaps TRBD1 (6 bases). The V gene's germline CDR1 is LGHNA and CDR2 YNFKEQ. V lost 1 base and J 2 bases, leaving 11 bases between the germline ends. The CDR3 length is 15 residues. The CDR3 protein is CASSQGHTGNYGYTF. The CDR3, as DNA: TGTGCCAGCAGCCAAGGGCATACAGGGAACTATGGCTACACCTTC.

This clonotype has a handful of counts. This chain uses TRBV12-3 or TRBV12-4 with TRBJ2-5; possible D gene TRBD2, 6 bases. V was trimmed by 2 bases and J by 0 bases, leaving 7 bases between them. The CDR3 contains 14 residues. The CDR3 nucleotides are TGTGCCAGCAGTTTACAGCGGGACCAAGAGACCCAGTACTTC. It codes for CASSLQRDQETQYF.

This clonotype appeared a few times. The V call is TRBV7-9, the J call TRBJ1-2; a weak D match, TRBD1 (5 bases). The germline gives CDR1 SEHNR, CDR2 FQNEAQ (reference sequence). The CDR3 extends over 13 amino acids. The germline V and J ends were trimmed by 5 bases and 6 bases, with 13 bases remaining between them. CDR3 loop: CASSASQGNGYTF. CDR3 in DNA: TGTGCCAGCAGCGCGAGTCAGGGAAATGGCTACACCTTC.

The chain uses TRBV25-1 and TRBJ2-1; tentative D call: TRBD2 (6 bases). CDR1 is MGHDK, CDR2 SYGVNS, per germline. V was shortened by 4 bases and J by 5 bases, with 21 bases between the two germline ends. This CDR3 region has 17 residues. The CDR3 is CASSGGGPARRDNEQFF. The CDR3 DNA is TGTGCCAGCAGTGGAGGAGGGCCCGCCAGGAGGGACAATGAGCAGTTCTTC.

The chain employs TRBV18 and TRBJ2-1; 7 positions agree with TRBD2. Germline values: CDR1 KGHSH, CDR2 LQKENI. This CDR3 comprises 16 residues. The junction had 9 bases not matched to a gene; V was cut back by 3 bases and J by 4 bases. The CDR3 DNA is TGTGCCAGCTCACCGGTCGGGCGGGAGTCATACAATGAGCAGTTCTTC. This gives the protein CASSPVGRESYNEQFF.

The chain is built from TRBV11-2 and TRBJ2-1, with TRBD2 identical over 9 bases. J gave up 2 bases and V 5 bases, and 16 bases lay outside the gene matches. CDR3 size: 19 residues. Germline V lookup: CDR1 SGHAT, CDR2 FQNNGV. The CDR3 region is CASSLRSLAGIPAYNEQFF. As DNA, the CDR3 is TGTGCCAGCAGCCTAAGGTCGCTAGCGGGGATTCCTGCCTACAATGAGCAGTTCTTC. Filled out from reference TRBV11-2 and TRBJ2-1, the complete variable domain reads EAGVAQSPRYKIIEKRQSVAFWCNPISGHATLYWYQQILGQGPKLLIQFQNNGVVDDSQLPKDRFSAERLKGVDSTLKIQPAKLEDSAVYLCASSLRSLAGIPAYNEQFFGPGTRLTVL.

This clonotype has a count of ten or more. The rearrangement uses TRBV20-1 and TRBJ1-1; the match to TRBD1 covers 7 bases. CDR1 is DFQATT, CDR2 SNEGSKA, per germline (reference sequence). The V and J ends lost 2 bases and 3 bases, in that order; junction bases with no gene match: 6. There are 14 residues in the CDR3. As DNA, the CDR3 is TGCAGTGCTAGAAACAGGGGTCTGGACACTGAAGCTTTCTTT. Its protein product is CSARNRGLDTEAFF.

At least ten counts were recorded for this clonotype. This chain links TRBV29-1 with TRBJ2-3; 9 bases line up with TRBD2. The CDR3 totals 14 residues. After removal of 4 bases from V and 1 base from J, the junction contained 3 bases not matched to a gene. The germline V gene encodes CDR1 SQVTM and CDR2 ANQGSEA. CDR3 DNA: TGCAGCGTTGGGATAGCGGGAGGCACAGATACGCAGTATTTT. It is translated as CSVGIAGGTDTQYF.

The chain links TRBV29-1 to TRBJ2-7; 9 positions agree with TRBD2. This CDR3 is built from 13 residues. Germline V gene data show CDR1 as SQVTM and CDR2 as ANQGSEA. Germline trimming cut 6 bases from V and 6 bases from J; bases unmatched to any gene: 9. Here the CDR3 DNA reads TGCAGCGTGTGGACTAGCGTCTCGGGCGAGCAGTACTTC. Protein sequence: CSVWTSVSGEQYF.

CDR3 loop: CAWSGFSGGTYNEQFF. In DNA form, the CDR3 reads TGTGCCTGGAGTGGATTTAGCGGGGGTACCTACAATGAGCAGTTCTTC. This chain links TRBV30 with TRBJ2-1, with 9 bases fitting TRBD2. This CDR3 is 16 amino acids long. V gave up 1 base and J gave up 2 bases; unmatched junction bases: 6. The germline CDR1 and CDR2 sequences are GTSNPN and SVGIG (reference sequence).

Many counts were recorded for this clonotype. The chain recombines TRBV7-9 with TRBJ1-1; D is undetermined. V lost 7 bases, J lost 1 base, and 4 bases lay in between. Germline assignment: CDR1 SEHNR and CDR2 FQNEAQ (reference sequence). The CDR3 runs 11 residues. The CDR3 coding sequence is TGTGCCAGCACGCGGAACACTGAAGCTTTCTTT. Translated, it gives CASTRNTEAFF.

The chain carries TRBV7-9 and TRBJ2-7; 10 bases agree with TRBD2. The germline gives CDR1 SEHNR, CDR2 FQNEAQ (reference sequence). V lost 5 bases, J lost 5 bases, and 6 bases stayed unmatched. CDR3 size: 14 residues. The CDR3 sequence is CASSRLAGVHEQYF. CDR3 bases: TGTGCCAGCAGCCGTCTAGCGGGAGTCCACGAGCAGTACTTC.

This clonotype was seen a few times. The chain employs TRBV6-2 or TRBV6-3 and TRBJ1-2, with 12 nucleotides matching TRBD1. Germline V gene lookup returns CDR1 MNHEY and CDR2 SVGEGT. Trimming cost V 2 bases and J 2 bases; bases outside gene matches: 18. The CDR3 is 21 residues long. CDR3 residues: CASSYHGAGQGARSDNYGYTF. In nucleotides, the CDR3 is TGTGCCAGCAGTTACCACGGCGCGGGACAGGGGGCTCGGTCTGACAACTATGGCTACACCTTC.

The gene calls are TRBV5-1 and TRBJ2-2; 12 bases line up with TRBD2. The junction had 13 bases not matched to a gene; V was cut back by 6 bases and J by 4 bases. This CDR3 is 18 amino acids long. Germline lookup yields CDR1 SGHRS and CDR2 YFSETQ. CDR3 in amino acids: CASKLLAGGGRGTGELFF. The CDR3 DNA follows: TGCGCCAGCAAGTTACTAGCGGGAGGAGGAAGAGGCACCGGGGAGCTGTTTTTT. The full variable domain, in which reference TRBV5-1 and TRBJ2-2 provide the parts outside the CDR3, is KAGVTQTPRYLIKTRGQQVTLSCSPISGHRSVSWYQQTPGQGLQFLFEYFSETQRNKGNFPGRFSGRQFSNSRSEMNVSTLELGDSALYLCASKLLAGGGRGTGELFFGEGSRLTVL.

This clonotype appeared a single time. The rearrangement links TRBV15 to TRBJ2-1; no clear D gene. Germline CDR1 is LNHNV and CDR2 is YYDKDF (reference sequence). This CDR3 comprises 12 residues. V dropped 0 bases and J dropped 6 bases, with 3 bases sitting between them. The CDR3 is CATSRDFNEQFF. The CDR3 nucleotides are TGTGCCACCAGCAGAGATTTCAATGAGCAGTTCTTC.

This clonotype was seen repeatedly, ten times or more. The V call is TRBV5-1, the J call TRBJ2-7; the D is unclear. Germline V CDR1 and CDR2: SGHRS, YFSETQ. There are 15 residues in the CDR3. V was cut by 4 bases and J by 2 bases, with 16 bases left in between. CDR3 residues: CASSPMFVFAYEQYF. The CDR3, as DNA: TGCGCCAGCAGCCCTATGTTCGTATTTGCCTACGAGCAGTACTTC.

In this sample, this clonotype turned up a few times. V usage is TRBV10-3 and J usage is TRBJ2-7, with D hard to call. CDR3 length: 12 residues. Looked up from germline, CDR1 is ENHRY and CDR2 is SYGVKD. V was shortened by 4 bases and J by 3 bases, with 7 bases between the two germline ends. CDR3 DNA: TGTGCCATCAGTGCCCCGGACTACGAGCAGTACTTC. Translated, it gives CAISAPDYEQYF.

In this sample, this clonotype turned up a few times. The rearrangement uses TRBV29-1 and TRBJ2-3, with D uncertain. Trimming cost V 4 bases and J 2 bases, with 10 bases left between them. Germline V CDR1 and CDR2: SQVTM, ANQGSEA. CDR3 length: 13 amino acids. The CDR3 reads CSVGSNPTDTQYF. DNA of the CDR3: TGCAGCGTTGGTAGCAATCCCACAGATACGCAGTATTTT.

This clonotype has just one count. It may be a read error: a sequence one base away is much more abundant. The chain links TRBV10-3 to TRBJ2-7; 10 nucleotides agree with TRBD1. The germline gives CDR1 ENHRY, CDR2 SYGVKD. J was trimmed by 5 bases and V by 10 bases; bases with no gene match: 8. CDR3 size: 13 residues. The CDR3 sequence: CATPGQGINEQYF. CDR3 nucleotide sequence: TGTGCCACCCCGGGACAGGGGATAAACGAGCAGTACTTC.

This clonotype was recorded at least ten times. V and J are TRBV4-1 and TRBJ1-3; no definite D call. The CDR3 totals 16 residues. The germline CDR1 and CDR2 sequences are MGHRA and YSYEKL. V was cut by 1 base and J by 5 bases, with 15 bases left in between. CDR3: CASSQVAIQERNTIYF. DNA of the CDR3: TGCGCCAGCAGCCAAGTCGCGATTCAAGAACGAAACACCATATATTTT.

This clonotype was recorded many times. The rearrangement links TRBV7-8 to TRBJ2-7, with D maybe TRBD1 (6 bases). In germline, CDR1 is SGHVS, CDR2 FQNEAQ. Trimming pared 1 base from V and 2 bases from J, leaving 12 bases between. CDR3 length: 15 residues. CDR3 sequence (DNA): TGTGCCAGCAGCTTAGAACCTCAGGGGACCTACGAGCAGTACTTC. Amino acids: CASSLEPQGTYEQYF.

The table lists this clonotype with many counts. This sequence joins TRBV5-1 and TRBJ2-1; TRBD2 is a possible D gene (6 bases). The CDR3 consists of 15 residues. V dropped 7 bases and J dropped 0 bases, with 14 bases sitting between them. Looked up from germline, CDR1 is SGHRS and CDR2 is YFSETQ. CDR3 amino acids: CASGGAASSYNEQFF. The DNA of the CDR3 is TGCGCCAGCGGAGGGGCGGCTAGCTCCTACAATGAGCAGTTCTTC.

For the CDR3, the DNA is TGCAGTGCTAGAGAACCGCTGACAGATACGCAGTATTTT. Encoded protein: CSAREPLTDTQYF. J is TRBJ2-3 and V is TRBV20-1; D unclear. Trimming pared 0 bases from V and 3 bases from J, leaving 7 bases between. The CDR3 runs 13 residues. Germline V lookup: CDR1 DFQATT, CDR2 SNEGSKA (reference sequence).